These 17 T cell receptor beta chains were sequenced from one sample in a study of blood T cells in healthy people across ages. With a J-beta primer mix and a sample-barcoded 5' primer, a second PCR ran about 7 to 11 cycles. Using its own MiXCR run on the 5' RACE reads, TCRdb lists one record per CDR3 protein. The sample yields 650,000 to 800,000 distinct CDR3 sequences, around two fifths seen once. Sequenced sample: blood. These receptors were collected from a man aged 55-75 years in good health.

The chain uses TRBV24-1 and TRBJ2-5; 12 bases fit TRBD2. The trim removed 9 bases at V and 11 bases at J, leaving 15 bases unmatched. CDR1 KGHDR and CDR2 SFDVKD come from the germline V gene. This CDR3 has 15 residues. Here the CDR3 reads CATGAGTSGFNEQYF. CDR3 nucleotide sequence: TGTGCCACCGGAGCCGGGACTAGCGGGTTCAATGAGCAGTACTTC.

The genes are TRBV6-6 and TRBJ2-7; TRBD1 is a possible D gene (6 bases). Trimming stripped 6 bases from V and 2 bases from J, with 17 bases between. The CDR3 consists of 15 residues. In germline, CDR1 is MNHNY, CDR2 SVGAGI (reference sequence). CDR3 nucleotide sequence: TGTGCCAGCAGGGGGACACAGGACCTTCCCTACGAGCAGTACTTC. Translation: CASRGTQDLPYEQYF.

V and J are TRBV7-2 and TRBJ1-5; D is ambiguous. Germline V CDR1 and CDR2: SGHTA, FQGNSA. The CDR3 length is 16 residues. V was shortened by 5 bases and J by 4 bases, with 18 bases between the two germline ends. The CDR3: CASSQAAKIGNQPQHF. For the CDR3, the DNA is TGTGCCAGCAGCCAAGCGGCAAAAATAGGGAATCAGCCCCAGCATTTT.

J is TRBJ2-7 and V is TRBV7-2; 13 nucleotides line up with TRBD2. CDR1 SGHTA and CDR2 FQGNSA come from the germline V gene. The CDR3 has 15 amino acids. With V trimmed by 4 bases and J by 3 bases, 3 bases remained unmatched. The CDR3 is CASSSRTSGGYEQYF. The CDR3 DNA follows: TGTGCCAGCAGCTCTAGGACTAGCGGGGGCTACGAGCAGTACTTC.

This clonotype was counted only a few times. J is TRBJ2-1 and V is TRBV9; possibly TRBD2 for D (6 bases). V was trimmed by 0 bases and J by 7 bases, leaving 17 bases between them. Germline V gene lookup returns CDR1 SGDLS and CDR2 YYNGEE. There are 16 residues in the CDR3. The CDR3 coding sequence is TGTGCCAGCAGCGTAGGCGATTTGGGGGGAGGAAATGAGCAGTTCTTC. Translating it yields CASSVGDLGGGNEQFF.

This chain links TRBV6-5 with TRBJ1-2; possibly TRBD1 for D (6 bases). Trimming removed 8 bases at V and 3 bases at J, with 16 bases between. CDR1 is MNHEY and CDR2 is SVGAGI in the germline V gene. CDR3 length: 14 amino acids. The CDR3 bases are TGTGCCAGCGGTTCTCATGGGGGCGACTATGGCTACACCTTC. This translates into CASGSHGGDYGYTF.

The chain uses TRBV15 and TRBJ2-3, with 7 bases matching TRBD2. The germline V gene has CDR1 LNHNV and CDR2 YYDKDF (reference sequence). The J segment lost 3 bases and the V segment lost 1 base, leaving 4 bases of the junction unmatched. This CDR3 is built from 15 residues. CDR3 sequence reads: CATSRAGGGTDTQYF. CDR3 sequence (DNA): TGTGCCACCAGCAGAGCGGGGGGTGGGACAGATACGCAGTATTTT.

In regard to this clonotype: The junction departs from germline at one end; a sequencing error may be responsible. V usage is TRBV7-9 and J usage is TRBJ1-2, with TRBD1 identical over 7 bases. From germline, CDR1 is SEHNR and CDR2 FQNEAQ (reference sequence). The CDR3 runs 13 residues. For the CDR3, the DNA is TGTGCCAGCAGCCCGACAGGGAGCTATGGCTGCACCTTC. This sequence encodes CASSPTGSYGCTF.

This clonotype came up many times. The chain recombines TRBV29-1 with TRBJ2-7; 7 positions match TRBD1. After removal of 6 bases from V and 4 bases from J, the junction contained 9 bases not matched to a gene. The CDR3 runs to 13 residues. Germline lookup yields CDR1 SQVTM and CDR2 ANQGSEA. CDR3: CSVLRTGSYEQYF. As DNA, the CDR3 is TGCAGCGTCCTCCGGACAGGCTCATACGAGCAGTACTTC.

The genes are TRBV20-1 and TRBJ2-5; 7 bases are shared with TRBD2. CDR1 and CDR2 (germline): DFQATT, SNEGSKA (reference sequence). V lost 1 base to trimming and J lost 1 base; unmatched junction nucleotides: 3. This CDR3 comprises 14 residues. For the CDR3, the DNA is TGCAGTGCTAGAGTAGGCGGGAGCCAAGAGACCCAGTACTTC. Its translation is CSARVGGSQETQYF.

Here the CDR3 reads CASSQGPRGYTGELFF. The CDR3 region has the DNA TGCGCCAGCAGCCAAGGACCGCGGGGGTACACCGGGGAGCTGTTTTTT. The J gene is TRBJ2-2, the V gene TRBV4-3, with 7 bases that match TRBD2. Trimming removed 1 base from V and 3 bases from J; junction bases left unmatched: 5. The CDR3 is 16 amino acids. The germline CDR1 and CDR2 sequences are LGHNA and YSLEER.

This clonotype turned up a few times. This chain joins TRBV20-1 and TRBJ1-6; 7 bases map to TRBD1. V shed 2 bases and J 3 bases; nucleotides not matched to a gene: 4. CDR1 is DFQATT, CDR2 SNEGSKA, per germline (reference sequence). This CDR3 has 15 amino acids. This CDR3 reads CSARRRGNYNSPLHF. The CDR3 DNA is TGCAGTGCTAGACGCAGGGGGAACTATAATTCACCCCTCCACTTT.

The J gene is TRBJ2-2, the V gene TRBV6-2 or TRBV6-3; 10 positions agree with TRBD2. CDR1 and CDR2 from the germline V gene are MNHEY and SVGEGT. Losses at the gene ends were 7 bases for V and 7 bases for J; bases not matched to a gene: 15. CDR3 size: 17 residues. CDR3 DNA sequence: TGTGCCAGCACCGAAGCCCGGACTAGCGGTACCGTCGGGGAGCTGTTTTTT. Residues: CASTEARTSGTVGELFF.

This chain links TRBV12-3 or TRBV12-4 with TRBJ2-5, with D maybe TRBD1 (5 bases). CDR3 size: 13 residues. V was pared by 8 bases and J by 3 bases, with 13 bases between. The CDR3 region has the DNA TGTGCCAGCTGTGTTTGGGGCGAAGAGACCCAGTACTTC. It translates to CASCVWGEETQYF.

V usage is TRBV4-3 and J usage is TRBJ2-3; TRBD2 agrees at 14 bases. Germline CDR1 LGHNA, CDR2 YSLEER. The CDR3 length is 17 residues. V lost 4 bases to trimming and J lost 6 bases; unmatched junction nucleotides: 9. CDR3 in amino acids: CASSPWTSGGSMDTQYF. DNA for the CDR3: TGCGCCAGCAGCCCCTGGACTAGCGGGGGGTCAATGGATACGCAGTATTTT.

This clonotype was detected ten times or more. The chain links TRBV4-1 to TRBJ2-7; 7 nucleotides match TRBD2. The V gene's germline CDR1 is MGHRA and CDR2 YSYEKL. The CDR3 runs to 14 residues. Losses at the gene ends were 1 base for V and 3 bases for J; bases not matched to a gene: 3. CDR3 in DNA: TGCGCCAGCAGCCAAGGGGAGGGTGTCTACGAGCAGTACTTC. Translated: CASSQGEGVYEQYF.

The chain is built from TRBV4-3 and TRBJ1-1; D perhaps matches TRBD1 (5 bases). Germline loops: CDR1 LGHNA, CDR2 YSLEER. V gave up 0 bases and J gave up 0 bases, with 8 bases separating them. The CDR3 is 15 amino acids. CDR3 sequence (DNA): TGCGCCAGCAGCCAAGATAAGGGGATGAACACTGAAGCTTTCTTT. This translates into CASSQDKGMNTEAFF.